This TCR beta chain was identified in a study of OX40 agonist ivuxolimab in advanced cancers. Deletions cut 5 bases from V and 2 bases from J, with 17 bases between. The germline CDR1 and CDR2 sequences are SGHVS and FQNEAQ. The CDR3 has 16 amino acids. TCRdb keeps only in-frame clones here, not all; method: immunoSEQ multiplex PCR. The sample yields roughly 70,000 clones, 85% seen once. The chain joins TRBV7-8 to TRBJ2-3, with D perhaps given as TRBD1 or TRBD2 (6 bases each). The sample was CD4+ or CD8+ T cells sorted from blood, taken in a trial of the OX40 agonist ivuxolimab. The receptor was isolated from an adult with an advanced solid tumor such as melanoma, head and neck, liver or kidney cancer. The CDR3 region has the DNA TGTGCCAGCAGCCCGATAGGGGGGCCCTACACAGATACGCAGTATTTT. Its translation: CASSPIGGPYTDTQYF.